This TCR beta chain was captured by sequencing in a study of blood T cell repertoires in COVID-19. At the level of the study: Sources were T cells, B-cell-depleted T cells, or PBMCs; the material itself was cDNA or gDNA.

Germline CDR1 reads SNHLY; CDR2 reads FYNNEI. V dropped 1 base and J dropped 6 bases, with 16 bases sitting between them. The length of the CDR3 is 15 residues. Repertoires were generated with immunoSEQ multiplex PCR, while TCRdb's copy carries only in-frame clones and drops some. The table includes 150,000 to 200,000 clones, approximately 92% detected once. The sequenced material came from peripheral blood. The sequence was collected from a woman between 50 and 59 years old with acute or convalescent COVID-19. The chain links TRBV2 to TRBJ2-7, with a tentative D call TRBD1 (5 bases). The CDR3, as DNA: TGTGCCAGCAGTGAAGGAGGTCAGGGTAACATCGAGCAGTACTTC. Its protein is CASSEGGQGNIEQYF.